Sequencing of this T cell receptor beta chain was carried out in a study of cytomegalovirus exposure and HLA in healthy donors. CDR1 and CDR2 from the germline V gene are LGHNA and YSLEER. This CDR3 contains 15 residues. V was pared by 4 bases and J by 7 bases, with 9 bases of the junction left unmatched. Details on this clone: The antigen is not known.

Study findings and constraints: Links to common viral pathogens appeared, in a later analysis, for several of the most significant clusters. Rarity marked most TCR sequences, yet some public TCRs occurred in many donors. The productive fraction for most TCR beta V segments was about 90% or about 30% in an earlier analysis.

The PCR used 60 Vbeta and 13 Jbeta primers. Generated by immunoSEQ multiplex PCR, the TCRdb table keeps only in-frame clones and is missing some. The table has around 50,000 clones, 72% seen once. Despite likely unrecorded immune exposures, the donors were nominally healthy at the time of sampling. This clonotype was obtained from a woman in her forties or fifties in good health and CMV-seropositive. Sequencing was done on a sample of PBMCs. The V gene is TRBV4-3, the J gene TRBJ1-2; 10 bases fit TRBD1. The CDR3 sequence is CASSLGQGEFFGYTF. CDR3 nucleotide sequence: TGCGCCAGCAGCCTAGGACAGGGGGAATTTTTTGGCTACACCTTC.